Listed here are 17 T cell receptor beta chains from one sample, sequenced in a study of T cells after yellow fever vaccination. Each CDR3 protein is one row after TCRdb ran MiXCR on the 5' RACE reads. The table shows about 320,000 distinct CDR3 sequences, with roughly 4.3% occurring only once. Here the sequenced sample was PBMCs, taken 15 days after the yellow fever booster vaccination. The source of these receptors is a man between 18 and 29 years old who received the YFV17D yellow fever vaccine.

The V and J genes are TRBV7-2 and TRBJ2-1, with 9 bases lining up with TRBD1. The CDR3 covers 16 residues. CDR1 and CDR2 from the germline V gene are SGHTA and FQGNSA. V shed 5 bases and J 3 bases; nucleotides not matched to a gene: 8. CDR3 loop: CASSPKGQGYYNEQFF. Here the CDR3 DNA reads TGTGCCAGCAGCCCCAAGGGACAGGGATACTACAATGAGCAGTTCTTC.

The V gene is TRBV28, the J gene TRBJ2-7; 7 bases match TRBD1. V was clipped by 2 bases and J by 2 bases; unmatched bases: 3. The CDR3 extends over 14 amino acids. Per germline, CDR1 MDHEN and CDR2 SYDVKM. DNA for the CDR3: TGTGCCAGCAGTTTAGGGACAGCCACCTACGAGCAGTACGTC. This gives the protein CASSLGTATYEQYV.

This clonotype was observed many times. The chain carries TRBV6-2 or TRBV6-3 and TRBJ1-5, with 7 bases aligning to TRBD1. This CDR3 has 12 amino acids. V lost 2 bases to trimming and J lost 12 bases; unmatched junction nucleotides: 4. CDR1 is MNHEY, CDR2 SVGEGT, per germline. The CDR3 DNA reads TGTGCCAGCAGTTACAGAGACAGGGTCCAGCATTTT. Translated: CASSYRDRVQHF.

This clonotype was seen at least ten times. The V gene is TRBV6-6, the J gene TRBJ2-2; D gene unclear. The CDR3 consists of 13 residues. The V gene's germline CDR1 is MNHNY and CDR2 SVGAGI (reference sequence). V was clipped by 5 bases and J by 4 bases, with 8 bases between them. CDR3 coding DNA: TGTGCCAGCAGTGGAGCCTTCACCGGGGAGCTGTTTTTT. Its translation is CASSGAFTGELFF.

This clonotype was found many times. The genes are TRBV27 and TRBJ1-1; perhaps TRBD1 as D (5 bases). Trimming pared 8 bases from V and 1 base from J, leaving 14 bases between. The CDR3 has 14 amino acids. Germline CDR1 MNHEY, CDR2 SMNVEV (reference sequence). In DNA, the CDR3 is TGTGCCAGCTCCTGGGGGGACCAGAACACTGAAGCTTTCTTT. As protein: CASSWGDQNTEAFF.

In its sample, this clonotype was seen many times. The V and J genes are TRBV4-3 and TRBJ1-2; D is perhaps TRBD1 (6 bases). Germline V gene sequence: CDR1 LGHNA, CDR2 YSLEER. The CDR3 length is 18 residues. V lost 0 bases and J 2 bases, leaving 19 bases between the germline ends. In nucleotides, the CDR3 is TGCGCCAGCAGCCAAGAAGATGGAGCAACAGGGAGGAACTATGGCTACACCTTC. It encodes CASSQEDGATGRNYGYTF.

This chain's CDR3 is CASSPGPGTQYF. As DNA, the CDR3 is TGTGCCAGCAGCCCGGGACCCGGGACCCAGTACTTC. The chain has TRBV5-8 and TRBJ2-5; perhaps D is TRBD1 or TRBD2 (5 bases each). Trimming removed 4 bases from V and 7 bases from J, with 11 bases in between. This CDR3 has 12 amino acids. The germline V gene has CDR1 SGHTS and CDR2 YDEGEE.

This clonotype was seen repeatedly, ten times or more. The V gene is TRBV29-1, the J gene TRBJ2-5; D is undetermined. This CDR3 spans 13 amino acids. Germline CDR1 SQVTM, CDR2 ANQGSEA. The V end was cut by 7 bases, the J end by 1 base, with 13 bases between. The CDR3 region is CSADAHGQETQYF. In DNA form, the CDR3 reads TGCAGCGCCGACGCACACGGCCAAGAGACCCAGTACTTC.

This clonotype was found many times. The V and J genes are TRBV18 and TRBJ2-1; 10 bases fit TRBD2. V shed 4 bases and J 2 bases; nucleotides not matched to a gene: 2. The germline gives CDR1 KGHSH, CDR2 LQKENI. CDR3 length: 15 amino acids. This CDR3 is CASSLGTSAYNEQFF. Here the CDR3 DNA reads TGTGCCAGCTCACTCGGGACTAGCGCCTACAATGAGCAGTTCTTC.

This clonotype was seen more than once but under ten times. The chain links TRBV7-2 to TRBJ2-6; D is unresolved. Trimming shortened V by 2 bases and J by 0 bases, and 17 bases separated the two germline ends. CDR3 length: 19 residues. The germline V gene has CDR1 SGHTA and CDR2 FQGNSA. The CDR3 bases are TGTGCCAGCAGCTTAAGCTTTATTGTCGGCTACTCTGGGGCCAACGTCCTGACTTTC. Protein sequence: CASSLSFIVGYSGANVLTF.

The sample holds many counts of this clonotype. This chain connects TRBV7-3 to TRBJ2-5, with TRBD2 matching over 7 bases. With 4 bases clipped from V and 4 bases from J, the junction kept 9 bases outside the gene matches. CDR3 length: 15 residues. CDR1 is SGHTA and CDR2 is FQGTGA in the germline V gene. For the CDR3, the DNA is TGTGCCAGCAGCTCAAACACCGGGACTACAGAGACCCAGTACTTC. The encoded protein is CASSSNTGTTETQYF.

This clonotype appeared a few times. CDR3 region: CASSRWDRGSSYGYTF. The CDR3 DNA reads TGTGCCAGCTCAAGATGGGACAGGGGATCTAGCTATGGCTACACCTTC. The J gene is TRBJ1-2, the V gene TRBV14; TRBD1 agrees at 10 bases. Germline CDR1 reads SGHDN; CDR2 reads FVKESK. V lost 8 bases, J lost 4 bases, and 13 bases stayed unmatched. The CDR3 is made up of 16 amino acids.

In this sample, this clonotype turned up a few times. The rearrangement uses TRBV7-2 and TRBJ1-2; 7 bases align to TRBD1. The CDR3 loop spans 14 amino acids. The V gene's germline CDR1 is SGHTA and CDR2 FQGNSA. With V trimmed by 6 bases and J by 4 bases, 8 bases remained unmatched. In DNA, the CDR3 is TGTGCCAGCAGACCGGGACAGAGCTTCTATGGCTACACCTTC. It is translated as CASRPGQSFYGYTF.

This chain uses TRBV10-3 with TRBJ1-2; possibly TRBD1 for D (5 bases). Trimming took 10 bases from V and 0 from J, leaving 12 bases between them. This CDR3 is 13 amino acids long. CDR1 is ENHRY, CDR2 SYGVKD, per germline. CDR3 in DNA: TGTGCCAGTACAGGAGAAGCTAACTATGGCTACACCTTC. This codes for CASTGEANYGYTF.

V gene TRBV7-6 combines with J gene TRBJ2-1; TRBD1 matches at 7 bases. In germline, CDR1 is SGHVS, CDR2 FNYEAQ. The CDR3 consists of 15 residues. Trimming cost V 3 bases and J 1 base; bases outside gene matches: 3. The CDR3 DNA sequence: TGTGCCAGCAGCTTGGACAGGACGTCCTACAATGAGCAGTTCTTC. It encodes CASSLDRTSYNEQFF.

This clonotype was seen at least ten times. V usage is TRBV12-3 or TRBV12-4 and J usage is TRBJ2-3, with TRBD1 as a possible D gene (6 bases). With 5 bases removed from V and 2 bases from J, the gap between germline ends came to 14 bases. The CDR3 extends over 15 amino acids. The DNA for the CDR3 is TGTGCCAGCAGTAGCCGGGACACTTACACAGATACGCAGTATTTT. This encodes CASSSRDTYTDTQYF.

This clonotype was observed many times. This rearrangement joins TRBV11-2 to TRBJ2-3, with D possibly TRBD1 on 5 matching bases. Trimming took 6 bases from V and 2 from J, leaving 15 bases between them. This CDR3 region has 15 residues. The germline gives CDR1 SGHAT, CDR2 FQNNGV. CDR3 residues: CASRGLRVHTDTQYF. CDR3 coding DNA: TGTGCCAGCAGGGGTCTCAGGGTCCACACAGATACGCAGTATTTT.